Below are 22 T cell receptor beta chains sequenced from a single sample in a study of response to subunit inactivated influenza vaccine. One entry per CDR3 protein, called by TCRdb with MiXCR from the RT-PCR reads. The sample shows approximately 490,000 distinct CDR3 sequences, approximately 7.8% of them seen only once. This specimen was PBMCs from blood, taken around 25 months after vaccination. The receptor source for this set is a man aged 50 to 75 who received an inactivated influenza vaccine.

The rearrangement links TRBV6-5 to TRBJ1-1, with no clear D. CDR3 length: 12 residues. The V end was cut by 7 bases, the J end by 11 bases, with 17 bases between. The germline gives CDR1 MNHEY, CDR2 SVGAGI. DNA of the CDR3: TGTGCCAGCACCCAGGACTTTCGGAGGGCTTTCTTT. It translates to CASTQDFRRAFF.

This clonotype was detected a few times. The chain recombines TRBV20-1 with TRBJ2-7, with 8 bases lining up with TRBD1. Trimming at V came to 2 bases and at J to 4 bases, leaving 7 bases not matched to a gene. Germline V gene lookup returns CDR1 DFQATT and CDR2 SNEGSKA (reference sequence). The CDR3 totals 14 residues. CDR3 protein: CSARLDRGQYEQYF. The CDR3 DNA reads as TGCAGTGCTAGACTAGACAGGGGACAATACGAGCAGTACTTC.

Many counts were recorded for this clonotype. The J gene is TRBJ2-3, the V gene TRBV25-1, with 7 bases matching TRBD1. The CDR3 length is 13 residues. V lost 1 base, J lost 7 bases, and 2 bases stayed unmatched. Germline lookup yields CDR1 MGHDK and CDR2 SYGVNS. CDR3 region: CASSEWTGYTQYF. In DNA, the CDR3 is TGTGCCAGCAGTGAATGGACAGGTTATACGCAGTATTTT. Combining the CDR3 with reference TRBV25-1 and TRBJ2-3 gives the whole variable domain EADIYQTPRYLVIGTGKKITLECSQTMGHDKMYWYQQDPGMELHLIHYSYGVNSTEKGDLSSESTVSRIRTEHFPLTLESARPSHTSQYLCASSEWTGYTQYFGPGTRLTVL.

The chain links TRBV20-1 to TRBJ2-3; D might be TRBD2 (6 bases). The germline CDR1 and CDR2 sequences are DFQATT and SNEGSKA (reference sequence). Trimming stripped 3 bases from V and 5 bases from J, with 9 bases between. The CDR3 contains 12 residues. CDR3 DNA: TGCAGTGCTAGTCCGGGGGAAGATACGCAGTATTTT. Protein sequence: CSASPGEDTQYF.

This clonotype showed up just a few times. V and J are TRBV9 and TRBJ2-1, with D possibly matching TRBD1 (5 bases). Germline CDR1 SGDLS, CDR2 YYNGEE. Trimming shortened V by 4 bases and J by 7 bases, and 9 bases separated the two germline ends. CDR3 length: 12 amino acids. CDR3 loop: CASSTGGNEQFF. As DNA, the CDR3 is TGTGCCAGCAGCACAGGTGGGAATGAGCAGTTCTTC.

Of note for this clonotype: At one of its ends the junction is not consistent with the germline gene, which may arise from a read error. The rearrangement joins TRBV12-3 or TRBV12-4 to TRBJ1-2; the D gene is possibly TRBD1 (5 bases). The CDR3 consists of 15 residues. Written as DNA, the CDR3 is TGTGCCGGCAGTGGGGGGGTGGGAGCGGACTATGGCTACACCTTC. Translation gives CAGSGGVGADYGYTF.

This clonotype was seen more than once but under ten times. This chain links TRBV15 with TRBJ1-2; possible D gene TRBD1, 6 bases. The length of the CDR3 is 12 residues. The germline V and J ends were trimmed by 4 bases and 7 bases, with 10 bases remaining between them. The germline CDR1 and CDR2 sequences are LNHNV and YYDKDF (reference sequence). The CDR3 DNA sequence: TGTGCCACCAGCACACAGGGTGCTGGCTACACCTTC. It encodes CATSTQGAGYTF.

This clonotype was counted a few times. Relative to the germline gene, one junction end is altered; a read error may explain this. The V and J genes are TRBV3-1 and TRBJ2-1, with D possibly matching TRBD2 (5 bases). In germline, CDR1 is LGHDT, CDR2 YNNKEL (reference sequence). This CDR3 spans 14 amino acids. The CDR3 DNA reads TGTGCCAGCAGCCAAGATCGGGTGACCGGGAAAAAGGTCTTC. This translates into CASSQDRVTGKKVF.

As for this clonotype: A much larger clone is a single base away; this may be a read error. This sequence joins TRBV10-3 and TRBJ2-7, with D perhaps TRBD1 (5 bases). The CDR3 is made up of 13 amino acids. Germline CDR1 is ENHRY and CDR2 is SYGVKD. This CDR3 reads CAISDQGSYERYF. The DNA for the CDR3 is TGTGCCATCAGTGACCAGGGCTCCTACGAGCGGTACTTC.

This clonotype was observed at least ten times. The chain recombines TRBV6-6 with TRBJ1-1; D unclear. Germline CDR1 is MNHNY and CDR2 is SVGAGI (reference sequence). CDR3 length: 12 amino acids. The germline V and J ends were trimmed by 2 bases and 5 bases, with 6 bases remaining between them. The CDR3, as DNA: TGTGCCAGCAGTTACGGGGAGACTGAAGCTTTCTTT. It codes for CASSYGETEAFF.

This clonotype was recorded once. The chain carries TRBV20-1 and TRBJ1-5; D is ambiguous. V gave up 3 bases and J gave up 6 bases, with 9 bases separating them. This CDR3 contains 12 residues. In germline, CDR1 is DFQATT, CDR2 SNEGSKA (reference sequence). CDR3 region: CSASGRGQPQHF. The CDR3 DNA sequence: TGCAGTGCTAGCGGGAGAGGTCAGCCCCAGCATTTT.

This clonotype was seen only a few times. The rearrangement joins TRBV9 to TRBJ2-2; D call uncertain. The V end lost 4 bases, the J end lost 7 bases, and 11 bases lay between the germline ends. The CDR3 is 13 residues long. Germline V gene lookup returns CDR1 SGDLS and CDR2 YYNGEE. The CDR3 loop reads CASSPRGRGELFF. In DNA form, the CDR3 reads TGTGCCAGCAGCCCCCGTGGGCGCGGGGAGCTGTTTTTT.

A few counts support this clonotype. V is TRBV7-2 and J is TRBJ1-5; no definite D call. Trimming shortened V by 1 base and J by 3 bases, and 10 bases separated the two germline ends. Germline values: CDR1 SGHTA, CDR2 FQGNSA. This CDR3 has 15 amino acids. The CDR3 DNA reads as TGTGCCAGCAGCTTAGGGGTGCGGACCAATCAGCCCCAGCATTTT. This codes for CASSLGVRTNQPQHF.

The chain couples TRBV12-3 or TRBV12-4 to TRBJ1-1; D remains ambiguous. The V and J ends lost 7 bases and 0 bases respectively, with 9 bases between them. CDR3 length: 13 residues. The CDR3 nucleotides read TGTGCCAGCAAGGTGGGGTTGAACACTGAAGCTTTCTTT. This sequence encodes CASKVGLNTEAFF.

The chain is built from TRBV10-3 and TRBJ2-1; TRBD2 matches at 15 bases. Germline V gene lookup returns CDR1 ENHRY and CDR2 SYGVKD. This CDR3 has 20 amino acids. V gave up 6 bases and J gave up 1 base; unmatched junction bases: 13. The CDR3 loop is CAISQGRTSGRAGSYNEQFF. CDR3 sequence (DNA): TGTGCCATCAGCCAAGGCCGGACTAGCGGGAGGGCCGGGTCCTACAATGAGCAGTTCTTC.

The V and J genes are TRBV6-1 and TRBJ2-7; D is possibly TRBD2 (6 bases). Trimming removed 6 bases from V and 0 bases from J, with 15 bases in between. Germline CDR1 reads MNHNS; CDR2 reads SASEGT. This CDR3 region has 15 residues. The chain's CDR3 is CASRPDLGSSYEQYF. The CDR3 DNA sequence: TGTGCCAGCAGACCCGACCTCGGGAGCTCCTACGAGCAGTACTTC.

The J gene is TRBJ2-1, the V gene TRBV5-1; D is perhaps TRBD1 (5 bases). The CDR3 totals 13 residues. Germline V lookup: CDR1 SGHRS, CDR2 YFSETQ. V was shortened by 3 bases and J by 4 bases, with 8 bases between the two germline ends. Here the CDR3 reads CASSYDRYNEQFF. The CDR3 DNA is TGCGCCAGCAGCTATGACAGATACAATGAGCAGTTCTTC.

The chain uses TRBV29-1 and TRBJ2-5; a possible D gene is TRBD2 (5 bases). V was clipped by 3 bases and J by 4 bases, with 12 bases between them. This CDR3 is 13 amino acids long. The germline V gene has CDR1 SQVTM and CDR2 ANQGSEA. CDR3 bases: TGCAGCGTTGAGAAGGGCGGAGGAGAGACCCAGTACTTC. This sequence encodes CSVEKGGGETQYF. Together with reference TRBV29-1 and TRBJ2-5, the CDR3 gives the full variable domain: SAVISQKPSRDICQRGTSLTIQCQVDSQVTMMFWYRQQPGQSLTLIATANQGSEATYESGFVIDKFPISRPNLTFSTLTVSNMSPEDSSIYLCSVEKGGGETQYFGPGTRLLVL.

This clonotype was detected many times. The chain carries TRBV12-3 or TRBV12-4 and TRBJ2-3; perhaps TRBD2 as D (7 bases). This CDR3 region has 13 residues. Trimming removed 5 bases from V and 5 bases from J, with 11 bases in between. For the CDR3, the DNA is TGTGCCAGCAGTCCAAGGGGGGGAGATACGCAGTATTTT. Translation gives CASSPRGGDTQYF.

CDR3 residues: CASSLDVSRYEQYF. The CDR3, as DNA: TGTGCCAGCAGCTTAGACGTGAGTCGATACGAGCAGTACTTC. This rearrangement joins TRBV7-2 to TRBJ2-7; D unresolved. Trimming cost V 1 base and J 4 bases, with 11 bases left between them. CDR3 size: 14 residues. CDR1 is SGHTA and CDR2 is FQGNSA in the germline V gene.

The table lists this clonotype with a few counts. The chain has TRBV12-3 or TRBV12-4 and TRBJ2-5; TRBD1 matches 7 bases. V shed 8 bases and J 1 base; nucleotides not matched to a gene: 10. This CDR3 has 15 amino acids. For the CDR3, the DNA is TGTGCCAGCGGCCACACGGACAGGACCCAAGAGACCCAGTACTTC. Amino acid sequence: CASGHTDRTQETQYF.

The CDR3 DNA follows: TGCAGTGCTAGCCGACAGGGTGACGCTAATGAAAAACTGTTTTTT. Its protein product is CSASRQGDANEKLFF. This chain joins TRBV20-1 and TRBJ1-4, with 7 bases aligning to TRBD1. Trimming at V came to 3 bases and at J to 3 bases, leaving 7 bases not matched to a gene. Germline V gives CDR1 DFQATT, CDR2 SNEGSKA (reference sequence). This CDR3 comprises 15 residues.